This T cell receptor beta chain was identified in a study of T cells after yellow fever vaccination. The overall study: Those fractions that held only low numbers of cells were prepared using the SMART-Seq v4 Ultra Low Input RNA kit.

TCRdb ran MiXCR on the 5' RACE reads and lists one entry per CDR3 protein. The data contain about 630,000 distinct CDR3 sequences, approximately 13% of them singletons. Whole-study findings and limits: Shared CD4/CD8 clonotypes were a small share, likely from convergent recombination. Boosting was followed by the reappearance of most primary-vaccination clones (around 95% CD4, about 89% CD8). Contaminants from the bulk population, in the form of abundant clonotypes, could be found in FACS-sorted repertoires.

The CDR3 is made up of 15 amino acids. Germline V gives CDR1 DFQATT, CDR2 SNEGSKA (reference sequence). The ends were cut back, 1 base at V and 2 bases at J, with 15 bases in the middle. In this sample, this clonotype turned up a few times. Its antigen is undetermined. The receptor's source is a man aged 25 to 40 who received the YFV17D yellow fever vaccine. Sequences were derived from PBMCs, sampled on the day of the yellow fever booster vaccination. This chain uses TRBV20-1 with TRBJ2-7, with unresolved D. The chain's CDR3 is CSARVASAVTYEQYF. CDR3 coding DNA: TGCAGTGCTAGAGTGGCTTCTGCGGTTACCTACGAGCAGTACTTC.